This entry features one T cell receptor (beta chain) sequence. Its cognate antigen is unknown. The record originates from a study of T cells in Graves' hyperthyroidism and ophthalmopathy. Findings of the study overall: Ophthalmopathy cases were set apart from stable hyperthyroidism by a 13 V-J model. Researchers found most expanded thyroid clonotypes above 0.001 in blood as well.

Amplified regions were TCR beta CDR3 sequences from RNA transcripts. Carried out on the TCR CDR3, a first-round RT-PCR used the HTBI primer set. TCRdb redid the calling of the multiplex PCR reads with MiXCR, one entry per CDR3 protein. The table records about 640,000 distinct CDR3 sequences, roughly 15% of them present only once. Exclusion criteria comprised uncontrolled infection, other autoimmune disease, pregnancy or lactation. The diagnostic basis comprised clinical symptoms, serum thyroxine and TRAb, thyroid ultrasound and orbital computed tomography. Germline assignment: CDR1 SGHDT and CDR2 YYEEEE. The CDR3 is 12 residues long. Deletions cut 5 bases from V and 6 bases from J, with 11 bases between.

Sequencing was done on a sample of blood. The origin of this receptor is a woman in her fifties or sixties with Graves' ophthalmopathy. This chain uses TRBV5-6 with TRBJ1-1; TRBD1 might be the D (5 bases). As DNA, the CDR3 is TGTGCCAGCAGGGGGGAGGGCGCTGAAGCTTTCTTT. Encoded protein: CASRGEGAEAFF.